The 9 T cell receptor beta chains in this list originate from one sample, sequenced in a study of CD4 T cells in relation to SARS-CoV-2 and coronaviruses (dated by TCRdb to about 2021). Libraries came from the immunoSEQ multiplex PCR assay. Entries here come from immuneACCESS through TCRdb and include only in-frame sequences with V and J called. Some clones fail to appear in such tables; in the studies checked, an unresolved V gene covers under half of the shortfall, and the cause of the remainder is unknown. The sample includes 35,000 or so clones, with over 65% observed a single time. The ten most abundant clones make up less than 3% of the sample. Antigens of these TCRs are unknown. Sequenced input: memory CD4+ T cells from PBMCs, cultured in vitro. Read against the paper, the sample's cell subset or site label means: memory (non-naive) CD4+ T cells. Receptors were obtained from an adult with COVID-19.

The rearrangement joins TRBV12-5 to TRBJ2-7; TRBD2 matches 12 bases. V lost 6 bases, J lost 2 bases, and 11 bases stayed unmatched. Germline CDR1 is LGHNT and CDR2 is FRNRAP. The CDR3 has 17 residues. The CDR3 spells CASGRLAGDVEAYEQYF. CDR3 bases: TGTGCTAGTGGGAGACTAGCGGGAGACGTGGAGGCCTACGAGCAGTACTTC.

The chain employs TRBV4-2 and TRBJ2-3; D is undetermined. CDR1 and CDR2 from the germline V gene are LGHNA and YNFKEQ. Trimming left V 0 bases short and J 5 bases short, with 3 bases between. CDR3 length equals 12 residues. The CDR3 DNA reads TGTGCCAGCAGCCAAGATGGAGATACGCAGTATTTT. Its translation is CASSQDGDTQYF.

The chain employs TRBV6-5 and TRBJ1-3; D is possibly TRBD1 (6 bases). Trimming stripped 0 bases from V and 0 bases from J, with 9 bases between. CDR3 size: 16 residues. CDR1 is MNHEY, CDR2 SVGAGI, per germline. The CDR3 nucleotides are TGTGCCAGCAGTTACTCAACAGGGTCCTCTGGAAACACCATATATTTT. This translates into CASSYSTGSSGNTIYF.

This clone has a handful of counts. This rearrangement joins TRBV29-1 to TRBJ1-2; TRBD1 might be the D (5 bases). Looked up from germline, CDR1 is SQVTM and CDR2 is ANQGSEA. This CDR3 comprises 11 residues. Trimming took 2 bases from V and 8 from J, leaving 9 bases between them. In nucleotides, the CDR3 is TGCAGCGTTGAACAGGGAGGAGGCTACACCTTC. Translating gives CSVEQGGGYTF. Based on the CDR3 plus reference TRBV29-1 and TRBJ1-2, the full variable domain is SAVISQKPSRDICQRGTSLTIQCQVDSQVTMMFWYRQQPGQSLTLIATANQGSEATYESGFVIDKFPISRPNLTFSTLTVSNMSPEDSSIYLCSVEQGGGYTFGSGTRLTVV.

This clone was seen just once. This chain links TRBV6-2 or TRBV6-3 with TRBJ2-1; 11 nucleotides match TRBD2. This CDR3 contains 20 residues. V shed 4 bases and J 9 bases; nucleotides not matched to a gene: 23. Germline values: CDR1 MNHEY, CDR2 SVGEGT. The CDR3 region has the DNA TGTGCCAGCAGTTTATGGAGGGAAGGAGGTCTAGCGGGAGGAATGGGTGAGCAGTTCTTC. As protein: CASSLWREGGLAGGMGEQFF.

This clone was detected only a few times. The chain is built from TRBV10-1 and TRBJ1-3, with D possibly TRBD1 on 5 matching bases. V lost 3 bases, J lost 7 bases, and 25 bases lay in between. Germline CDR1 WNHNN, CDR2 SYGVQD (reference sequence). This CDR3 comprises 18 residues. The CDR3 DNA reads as TGCGCCAGCAGTGATCGTATCCGGGACGGCGTGGGCTTGAACACCATATATTTT. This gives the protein CASSDRIRDGVGLNTIYF.

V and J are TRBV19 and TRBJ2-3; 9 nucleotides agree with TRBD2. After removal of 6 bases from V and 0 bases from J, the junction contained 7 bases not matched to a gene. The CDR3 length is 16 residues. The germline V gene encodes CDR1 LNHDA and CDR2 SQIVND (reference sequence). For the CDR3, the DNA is TGTGCCAGTAGAACCGGACTAGCGCAAAGCACAGATACGCAGTATTTT. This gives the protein CASRTGLAQSTDTQYF.

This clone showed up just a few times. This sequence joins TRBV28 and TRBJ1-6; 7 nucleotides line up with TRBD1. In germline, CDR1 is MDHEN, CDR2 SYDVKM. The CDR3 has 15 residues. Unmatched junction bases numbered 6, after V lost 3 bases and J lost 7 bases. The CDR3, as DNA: TGTGCCAGCAGTTTCCGGGACAGACGAAATTCACCCCTCCACTTT. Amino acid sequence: CASSFRDRRNSPLHF.

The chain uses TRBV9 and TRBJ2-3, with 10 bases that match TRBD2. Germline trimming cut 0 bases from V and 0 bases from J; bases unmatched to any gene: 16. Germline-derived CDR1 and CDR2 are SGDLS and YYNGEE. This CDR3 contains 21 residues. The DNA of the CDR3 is TGTGCCAGCAGCGTAGATCCGGCTAGCGGGAGAGGGGGTCGGAGCACAGATACGCAGTATTTT. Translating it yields CASSVDPASGRGGRSTDTQYF.